One and the same sample provided the 6 T cell receptor beta chains below, sequenced in a study of PD-L1 blockade in urothelial cancer. The time point here: pretreatment peripheral blood. TCRdb's table, derived via immunoSEQ multiplex PCR, lists solely in-frame clones and lacks some. Among roughly 50,000 clones listed, 85% to 90% were seen once. Source: PBMCs, taken around atezolizumab (anti-PD-L1) treatment. The receptors were sampled from a man in his 70s with urothelial cancer.

The rearrangement uses TRBV4-2 and TRBJ1-6, with a tentative D call TRBD1 (5 bases). The CDR3 contains 16 residues. Trimming stripped 0 bases from V and 9 bases from J, with 15 bases between. In germline, CDR1 is LGHNA, CDR2 YNFKEQ. DNA for the CDR3: TGTGCCAGCAGCCAAGAATCCAGGGTTCAGGGTTCACCCCTCCACTTT. Residues: CASSQESRVQGSPLHF.

V is TRBV4-2 and J is TRBJ2-5, with 9 bases identical to TRBD1. Germline lookup yields CDR1 LGHNA and CDR2 YNFKEQ. V lost 0 bases, J lost 4 bases, and 9 bases stayed unmatched. The CDR3 totals 17 residues. CDR3 DNA sequence: TGTGCCAGCAGCCAAGAAGAGGGTACAGGGGGCCGAGAGACCCAGTACTTC. Translating it yields CASSQEEGTGGRETQYF.

V is TRBV27 and J is TRBJ2-1; 9 nucleotides align to TRBD2. Germline V gene data show CDR1 as MNHEY and CDR2 as SMNVEV (reference sequence). The CDR3 runs 15 residues. The V gene end was trimmed by 3 bases and the J gene end by 10 bases; junction bases not matched to a gene: 10. Here the CDR3 reads CASSFELAGRFEQFF. In DNA form, the CDR3 reads TGTGCCAGCAGTTTTGAGCTAGCGGGACGATTCGAGCAGTTCTTC.

The rearrangement uses TRBV2 and TRBJ2-1; 9 nucleotides match TRBD2. V dropped 6 bases and J dropped 12; count of bases not matched to a gene: 18. The CDR3 runs 16 residues. Germline-derived CDR1 and CDR2 are SNHLY and FYNNEI. The CDR3 is CASRIQSALAGSWQFF. CDR3 DNA: TGTGCCAGCAGAATACAGTCGGCGCTAGCGGGATCATGGCAGTTCTTC.

This clone was found once. The V call is TRBV27, the J call TRBJ2-7; 8 nucleotides line up with TRBD2. Trimming at V came to 5 bases and at J to 5 bases, leaving 14 bases not matched to a gene. CDR3 length: 16 residues. Germline assignment: CDR1 MNHEY and CDR2 SMNVEV (reference sequence). The CDR3, as DNA: TGTGCCAGCAGTGTCCTTTCGGCGGGAGGAGGCGACGAGCAGTACTTC. Protein product: CASSVLSAGGGDEQYF.

The J gene is TRBJ1-2, the V gene TRBV6-6; D remains ambiguous. The CDR3 extends over 14 amino acids. V was clipped by 3 bases and J by 4 bases, with 12 bases between them. Germline V gene sequence: CDR1 MNHNY, CDR2 SVGAGI (reference sequence). The CDR3 region is CASSYQAETYGYTF. The CDR3 region has the DNA TGTGCCAGCAGTTATCAGGCAGAAACCTATGGCTACACCTTC.